The rows below give T cell receptor beta chains drawn from one sample of a study of T-cell reconstitution after alpha-beta-depleted transplantation in children. TCRdb processed the PCR reads anew with MiXCR; each CDR3 protein has one entry. In the table there are hundreds of thousands of distinct CDR3 sequences, under 15% of which are singletons. The specimen comprised PBMCs, mostly from graft donor cells, sampled 360 days after TCRalphabeta/CD19-depleted stem cell transplant. These receptor sequences come from a male patient aged 10 to 17 who had a stem cell transplant for acute myeloid leukemia, so the T cells may come from the graft donor. The CDR3 runs from the conserved cysteine through the conserved F or W. Each record gives: clone size, J gene, V gene, D gene, CDR3 protein, CDR3 DNA. A D gene is named only where the DNA matches it firmly. Only part of the rows carry a size: once, few, many, or a class if the clone is expanded.

>-|TRBJ2-3|TRBV12-3/TRBV12-4|-
CASSLLEELDTQYF
TGTGCCAGCAGTCTACTAGAGGAGCTCGATACGCAGTATTTT
>-|TRBJ2-7|TRBV10-3|-
CAIRDREDAYEQYF
TGTGCCATCAGAGACAGGGAGGATGCCTACGAGCAGTACTTC
>-|TRBJ2-7|TRBV7-2|-
CASSPNSGGEQYF
TGTGCCAGCAGCCCCAACTCAGGGGGGGAGCAGTACTTC
>-|TRBJ2-1|TRBV4-3|-
CASSPSFGDFTYNEQFF
TGCGCCAGCAGCCCATCTTTTGGGGACTTCACCTACAATGAGCAGTTCTTC
>-|TRBJ1-4|TRBV7-2|TRBD1
CASTLMSGTGVEKLFF
TGTGCCAGCACCCTTATGTCCGGGACAGGGGTTGAAAAACTGTTTTTT
>few|TRBJ2-7|TRBV20-1|-
CSARPPGLRLPRQYF
TGCAGTGCTAGGCCCCCGGGACTGAGACTCCCCAGGCAGTACTTC
>-|TRBJ2-3|TRBV7-3|-
CASSIDTDTQYF
TGTGCCAGCAGTATTGACACAGATACGCAGTATTTT
>-|TRBJ2-2|TRBV14|-
CASSQGRAKNTGELFF
TGTGCCAGCAGCCAAGGAAGGGCAAAGAACACCGGGGAGCTGTTTTTT
>few|TRBJ2-3|TRBV27|TRBD2
CASSFLAGGRTDTQYF
TGTGCCAGCAGTTTTCTAGCGGGGGGACGCACAGATACGCAGTATTTT
>-|TRBJ2-7|TRBV20-1|-
CSARSRALPYEQYF
TGCAGTGCTAGATCACGGGCGTTACCCTACGAGCAGTACTTC
>few|TRBJ2-1|TRBV5-1|-
CASTLPGLTSNEQFF
TGCGCCAGCACTTTACCGGGACTTACATCCAATGAGCAGTTCTTC
>-|TRBJ1-1|TRBV7-3|TRBD1
CASRKGQGSTEAFF
TGTGCCAGCAGGAAGGGACAGGGTAGCACTGAAGCTTTCTTT
>-|TRBJ2-6|TRBV7-2|-
CASSRPLHSSGANVLTF
TGTGCCAGCAGCCGACCCCTTCATAGCTCTGGGGCCAACGTCCTGACTTTC
>many|TRBJ1-2|TRBV7-9|-
CASSFLNLANYGYTF
TGTGCCAGCAGCTTCCTGAATCTAGCTAACTATGGCTACACCTTC
>few|TRBJ2-1|TRBV20-1|TRBD2
CSAEAGVGYEQFF
TGCAGTGCTGAAGCGGGAGTCGGCTATGAGCAGTTCTTC
>few|TRBJ2-3|TRBV29-1|TRBD1
CSVEDPRTGGSTDTQYF
TGCAGCGTTGAAGATCCCCGGACAGGGGGCAGCACAGATACGCAGTATTTT
>-|TRBJ2-7|TRBV20-1|TRBD2
CSARDETSGRWVLEQYF
TGCAGTGCTAGAGATGAGACTAGCGGGAGATGGGTTCTCGAGCAGTACTTC
>-|TRBJ2-6|TRBV25-1|TRBD1
CASSTFRDSSGANVLTF
TGTGCCAGCAGTACCTTCCGGGACAGCTCTGGGGCCAACGTCCTGACTTTC
>few|TRBJ2-2|TRBV5-5|TRBD2
CASSLVPLADTGELFF
TGTGCCAGCAGCTTGGTTCCTCTAGCGGATACCGGGGAGCTGTTTTTT
>-|TRBJ2-1|TRBV11-3|-
CASSLDQYNEQFF
TGTGCCAGCAGCTTAGATCAATACAATGAGCAGTTCTTC
>-|TRBJ2-2|TRBV4-3|TRBD2
CASSQVLLAGTTGELFF
TGCGCCAGCAGCCAAGTACTACTAGCGGGAACCACCGGGGAGCTGTTTTTT
>-|TRBJ2-5|TRBV28|TRBD2
CASSLSPREGLVRVQYF
TGTGCCAGCAGTTTATCTCCCCGGGAGGGCCTCGTTAGGGTCCAGTACTTC
>-|TRBJ2-1|TRBV20-1|-
CSGDKGGNNEQFF
TGCAGTGGGGACAAGGGTGGGAACAATGAGCAGTTCTTC
>-|TRBJ2-7|TRBV12-3/TRBV12-4|TRBD1
CASSVTGGYEQYF
TGTGCCAGCAGTGTGACAGGGGGCTACGAGCAGTACTTC
>many|TRBJ2-1|TRBV20-1|TRBD2
CSANLAGRVDEQFF
TGCAGTGCAAATCTAGCGGGAAGAGTCGATGAGCAGTTCTTC
>many|TRBJ2-5|TRBV29-1|-
CSGQGKAVSETQYF
TGCAGCGGTCAGGGTAAGGCCGTTTCGGAGACCCAGTACTTC
>many|TRBJ2-7|TRBV29-1|-
CSVEEQRGIAYEQYF
TGCAGCGTTGAAGAACAGAGGGGGATAGCCTACGAGCAGTACTTC
>many|TRBJ2-7|TRBV5-5|-
CASSLGGTSSYEQYF
TGTGCCAGCAGCTTGGGTGGGACAAGCTCCTACGAGCAGTACTTC
>few|TRBJ2-1|TRBV7-2|-
CASSPQRVYPGNEQFF
TGTGCCAGCAGCCCCCAGCGAGTATACCCAGGGAATGAGCAGTTCTTC
>many|TRBJ2-3|TRBV7-2|TRBD1
CASSLGGQGSDTQYF
TGTGCCAGCAGCTTAGGAGGACAGGGATCCGATACGCAGTATTTT
>many|TRBJ2-1|TRBV19|-
CASSIGGSFYNEQFF
TGTGCCAGTAGTATCGGAGGCTCCTTCTACAATGAGCAGTTCTTC
>many|TRBJ2-7|TRBV7-3|TRBD1
CASSSPDRVHEQYF
TGTGCCAGCAGCTCCCCGGACAGGGTCCACGAGCAGTACTTC
>-|TRBJ2-2|TRBV5-8|TRBD2
CASSFKRGASTGELFF
TGTGCCAGCAGCTTTAAGCGGGGGGCAAGCACCGGGGAGCTGTTTTTT
>many|TRBJ2-5|TRBV7-9|-
CASSLVGGQETQYF
TGTGCCAGCAGCTTGGTCGGGGGCCAAGAGACCCAGTACTTC
>few|TRBJ2-7|TRBV28|-
CASPPHPGTQSYEQYF
TGTGCCAGCCCCCCTCACCCGGGCACTCAGTCCTACGAGCAGTACTTC
>few|TRBJ1-2|TRBV24-1|TRBD1
CATSDPGQGGRYTF
TGTGCCACCAGTGACCCGGGACAGGGGGGACGCTACACCTTC
>many|TRBJ2-3|TRBV18|-
CASSPSGDTQYF
TGTGCCAGCAGTCCTTCGGGGGATACGCAGTATTTT
>-|TRBJ2-5|TRBV7-6|TRBD2
CASTGFGLALQETQYF
TGTGCCAGCACCGGGTTCGGACTAGCGCTCCAAGAGACCCAGTACTTC
>few|TRBJ2-2|TRBV5-6|TRBD1
CASSVTGTGFPGELFF
TGTGCCAGCAGCGTCACCGGGACAGGGTTCCCCGGGGAGCTGTTTTTT